This TCR beta chain was identified during a study of blood T cell repertoires in COVID-19. The CDR3 has 13 amino acids. The germline gives CDR1 KGHDR, CDR2 SFDVKD. With V trimmed by 9 bases and J by 4 bases, 3 bases remained unmatched. Assignments of participants to cohorts depended upon their own reported clinical history. Donors in Cohort 3 who had recovered were those with two negative PCRs, healthcare professional clearance, or resolution of their symptoms. As handled by the study authors: Amplification with reference gene primers provided the estimates of nucleated cell counts. Profiled with immunoSEQ multiplex PCR; TCRdb holds only in-frame clones, not every one. Clone size and the V and J calls come from that table; the DNA yielded D and trimming. The sample has under 200,000 clones; almost 85% are singletons.

The TCR comes from a middle-aged man who had recovered from COVID-19. The rearrangement joins TRBV24-1 to TRBJ2-1; 9 bases match TRBD2. Sequences were obtained from PBMCs or T cells enriched from blood (not recorded which). CDR3 sequence (DNA): TGTGCCACCTCTAGCGGGGCTTACAATGAGCAGTTCTTC. The encoded protein is CATSSGAYNEQFF.